This TCR beta chain was captured by sequencing in a study of long-term antiretroviral therapy in people with HIV. This CDR3 is built from 14 residues. Unmatched junction bases numbered 6, after V lost 3 bases and J lost 5 bases. Germline CDR1 reads SEHNR; CDR2 reads FQNEAQ (reference sequence). It was version v3.0 of the immunoSEQ assay that was run at survey level. Measured with immunoSEQ multiplex PCR; TCRdb has only the in-frame clones, and not every one. Of about 22,000 clones listed, 70% to 85% are singletons. This sequence was found in a man aged 35 to 55 with HIV. The rearrangement uses TRBV7-9 and TRBJ1-1; 7 bases are a match to TRBD1. Sequenced here: unsorted PBMCs, sampled 0.5 years before starting antiretroviral therapy. CDR3 sequence (DNA): TGTGCCAGCAGCTTTACAGGGGTGGGAACTGAAGCTTTCTTT. Its protein is CASSFTGVGTEAFF.